This T cell receptor beta chain is from a study of blood T cell repertoires in COVID-19. Original data processing: Estimates of nucleated cell counts were drawn from the amplification of reference gene primers. Produced via immunoSEQ multiplex PCR; TCRdb's table is partial and in-frame only. From that table come the V and J calls and clone size; the DNA was used to work out D and trimming. The sample includes about 80,000 clones, approximately 82% of them seen just once. Germline CDR1 is KGHSH and CDR2 is LQKENI. V was clipped by 3 bases and J by 1 base, with 16 bases between them. This CDR3 contains 17 residues.

Sequencing was carried out using peripheral blood. The TCR originated in a woman in her 70s with acute or convalescent COVID-19. The rearrangement joins TRBV18 to TRBJ2-1; D gene unclear. The CDR3 DNA sequence: TGTGCCAGCTCACCGGGTACCGGGTCCTTATCCTACAATGAGCAGTTCTTC. Its protein is CASSPGTGSLSYNEQFF.